A single sample is the source of the 19 T cell receptor beta chains below, sequenced in a study of blood T cell repertoires in COVID-19 (TCRdb year 2020). Library preparation used the immunoSEQ multiplex PCR assay. The table comes from immuneACCESS by way of TCRdb, which keeps in-frame sequences with V and J called. Part of the clones is missing from these tables; in studies checked, under half for an unresolved V gene and the rest for unknown reasons. This sample is represented by about 340,000 clones; 70% to 90% of them were singletons. Less than 9% of the sample goes to the ten largest clones. What was sequenced was peripheral blood. The receptors stem from a woman aged 60-75 years with COVID-19, enrolled during active disease.

This chain links TRBV11-3 with TRBJ2-1, with 13 bases identical to TRBD2. V lost 5 bases to trimming and J lost 5 bases; unmatched junction nucleotides: 3. There are 15 residues in the CDR3. Germline V gene lookup returns CDR1 SGHNT and CDR2 YENEEA. Here the CDR3 reads CASSRGLAGDNEQFF. For the CDR3, the DNA is TGTGCCAGCAGCCGAGGACTAGCGGGGGACAATGAGCAGTTCTTC.

V and J are TRBV11-3 and TRBJ2-3; TRBD2 aligns across 13 bases. Germline loops: CDR1 SGHNT, CDR2 YENEEA. V lost 5 bases to trimming and J lost 0 bases; unmatched junction nucleotides: 14. CDR3 length: 20 amino acids. CDR3 residues: CASSKHSSGLAGTSTDTQYF. The CDR3, as DNA: TGTGCCAGCAGCAAGCATTCCTCGGGACTAGCGGGGACTAGCACAGATACGCAGTATTTT.

This clone occurred a few times. The chain has TRBV2 and TRBJ1-3; TRBD1 matches at 7 bases. V lost 6 bases, J lost 5 bases, and 10 bases stayed unmatched. Germline V lookup: CDR1 SNHLY, CDR2 FYNNEI. The CDR3 extends over 15 amino acids. CDR3 residues: CASSVPGTARNTIYF. CDR3 bases: TGTGCCAGCAGCGTACCCGGGACAGCGAGAAACACCATATATTTT.

This clone was picked up one time. V usage is TRBV4-2 and J usage is TRBJ2-7; 10 nucleotides agree with TRBD2. The V gene end was trimmed by 3 bases and the J gene end by 6 bases; junction bases not matched to a gene: 11. The CDR3 totals 16 residues. The germline gives CDR1 LGHNA, CDR2 YNFKEQ. The CDR3 is CASSHNLAGVLGEQYF. The CDR3 DNA reads TGTGCCAGCAGCCACAACCTAGCGGGGGTCCTGGGCGAGCAGTACTTC.

This chain links TRBV23-1 with TRBJ2-7; the D gene is possibly TRBD2 (6 bases). TRBV23-1 is treated as an ORF (open reading frame) with a function not yet certain. The CDR3 has 14 residues. V dropped 6 bases and J dropped 2 bases, with 14 bases sitting between them. CDR3 region: CASRRKGLAYEQYF. In nucleotides, the CDR3 is TGCGCCAGCAGACGGAAGGGACTGGCCTACGAGCAGTACTTC.

The chain recombines TRBV5-6 with TRBJ1-2, with 9 bases identical to TRBD1. The CDR3 extends over 17 amino acids. CDR1 and CDR2 (germline): SGHDT, YYEEEE. Losses at the gene ends were 4 bases for V and 4 bases for J; bases not matched to a gene: 14. CDR3 protein: CASSRTGVTQHRYGYTF. Here the CDR3 DNA reads TGTGCCAGCAGCCGGACAGGGGTAACTCAACACCGCTATGGCTACACCTTC.

The chain employs TRBV30 and TRBJ2-3; no clear D. Germline V gene data show CDR1 as GTSNPN and CDR2 as SVGIG (reference sequence). Trimming shortened V by 5 bases and J by 6 bases, and 9 bases separated the two germline ends. The CDR3 has 11 residues. The CDR3 DNA reads as TGTGCCTGGGCGGTCGGGGATACGCAGTATTTT. This translates into CAWAVGDTQYF.

J is TRBJ2-1 and V is TRBV10-1, with TRBD1 matching 8 bases. The CDR3 has 15 amino acids. J was trimmed by 2 bases and V by 2 bases; bases with no gene match: 2. CDR1 and CDR2 from the germline V gene are WNHNN and SYGVQD (reference sequence). In DNA, the CDR3 is TGCGCCAGCAGTGAGGGACAGGGCACCTACAATGAGCAGTTCTTC. Residues: CASSEGQGTYNEQFF.

The chain uses TRBV2 and TRBJ2-1; the match to TRBD2 covers 16 bases. The germline V gene encodes CDR1 SNHLY and CDR2 FYNNEI. The junction had 2 bases not matched to a gene; V was cut back by 6 bases and J by 0 bases. The CDR3 covers 17 residues. The CDR3: CASSGTSGGVSYNEQFF. CDR3 in DNA: TGTGCCAGCAGCGGGACTAGCGGGGGGGTCTCCTACAATGAGCAGTTCTTC. Looking up the rest from reference TRBV2 and TRBJ2-1 gives the full variable domain: EPEVTQTPSHQVTQMGQEVILRCVPISNHLYFYWYRQILGQKVEFLVSFYNNEISEKSEIFDDQFSVERPDGSNFTLKIRSTKLEDSAMYFCASSGTSGGVSYNEQFFGPGTRLTVL.

The chain uses TRBV27 and TRBJ2-1; a weak D match, TRBD1 (6 bases). Germline V gene lookup returns CDR1 MNHEY and CDR2 SMNVEV (reference sequence). This CDR3 has 15 residues. V lost 5 bases to trimming and J lost 4 bases, with 15 bases between them. The CDR3 nucleotides are TGTGCCAGCAGTAAGCAGGGGACCCCATACAATGAGCAGTTCTTC. Amino acid sequence: CASSKQGTPYNEQFF.

The chain couples TRBV19 to TRBJ2-1, with D tentatively TRBD1 (5 bases). The CDR3 length is 14 residues. V lost 5 bases to trimming and J lost 9 bases, with 17 bases between them. CDR1 LNHDA and CDR2 SQIVND come from the germline V gene (reference sequence). CDR3 protein: CASSVGQGLGEQFF. CDR3 sequence (DNA): TGTGCCAGTAGTGTGGGGCAGGGTTTGGGTGAGCAGTTCTTC.

The chain combines TRBV10-2 with TRBJ2-2; 11 bases align to TRBD1. Germline V gene data show CDR1 as WSHSY and CDR2 as SAAADI. V shed 6 bases, J shed 6 bases, and the junction held 6 bases outside the gene matches. This CDR3 is built from 15 residues. CDR3 nucleotide sequence: TGCGCCAGCAGACCGGGACAGGGGGAGGCCGGGGAGCTGTTTTTT. It specifies CASRPGQGEAGELFF.

The rearrangement joins TRBV4-1 to TRBJ1-5; 7 positions agree with TRBD1. After removal of 4 bases from V and 0 bases from J, the junction contained 9 bases not matched to a gene. The CDR3 is 17 residues long. Germline V gene data show CDR1 as MGHRA and CDR2 as YSYEKL. CDR3 nucleotides: TGCGCCAGCAGCCGCGAGACAGGGTTTAATAGCAATCAGCCCCAGCATTTT. Amino acids: CASSRETGFNSNQPQHF.

The V gene is TRBV7-8, the J gene TRBJ1-2; D gene ambiguous. The CDR3 is 12 amino acids. Trimming left V 1 base short and J 14 bases short, with 14 bases between. Germline CDR1 SGHVS, CDR2 FQNEAQ. In nucleotides, the CDR3 is TGTGCCAGCAGCTTAGTTCCCTTGTCTTTTACCTTC. Translated, it gives CASSLVPLSFTF.

V is TRBV18 and J is TRBJ2-7; no clear D. The CDR3 runs 12 residues. Germline V lookup: CDR1 KGHSH, CDR2 LQKENI. Between the trimmed V and J ends, which lost 6 bases and 0 bases, there was a span of 6 bases. The CDR3 spells CASSFSSYEQYF. The CDR3 DNA is TGTGCCAGCTCGTTCAGCTCCTACGAGCAGTACTTC.

This clone was found a few times. The chain combines TRBV20-1 with TRBJ2-7, with 10 nucleotides matching TRBD2. Germline CDR1 and CDR2: DFQATT and SNEGSKA (reference sequence). J lost 3 bases, V lost 3 bases, and 11 bases had no gene match. The CDR3 length is 16 residues. CDR3: CSASGGSGGTLYEQYF. DNA for the CDR3: TGCAGTGCTAGTGGAGGTAGCGGGGGGACCCTCTACGAGCAGTACTTC.

The V gene is TRBV4-3, the J gene TRBJ1-1; the match to TRBD1 covers 7 bases. V trimming: 0 bases; J trimming: 4 bases; junction bases outside the gene matches: 5. Germline V CDR1 and CDR2: LGHNA, YSLEER. The CDR3 consists of 15 residues. This CDR3 reads CASSQEQGSGTEAFF. The CDR3 DNA follows: TGCGCCAGCAGCCAAGAACAGGGGTCGGGCACTGAAGCTTTCTTT.

This clone was counted a single time. The chain uses TRBV6-2 or TRBV6-3 and TRBJ2-2; 15 nucleotides line up with TRBD2. From germline, CDR1 is MNHEY and CDR2 SVGEGT. The V and J ends lost 6 bases and 3 bases, in that order; junction bases with no gene match: 8. This CDR3 has 18 residues. This CDR3 is CASSPGTSGGSYTGELFF. Written as DNA, the CDR3 is TGTGCCAGCAGCCCCGGGACTAGCGGGGGGTCGTACACCGGGGAGCTGTTTTTT.

This sequence joins TRBV7-2 and TRBJ2-1, with 10 bases matching TRBD2. CDR1 is SGHTA and CDR2 is FQGNSA in the germline V gene. Trimming removed 5 bases from V and 8 bases from J; junction bases left unmatched: 18. The length of the CDR3 is 18 residues. CDR3: CASSEYRGLAGAADEQFF. The CDR3 DNA is TGTGCCAGCAGCGAATACCGAGGGCTAGCGGGGGCGGCAGATGAGCAGTTCTTC.